This TCR beta chain was observed in a study of cytomegalovirus exposure and HLA in healthy donors (dated 2017 in TCRdb). For context, the study as a whole: In an earlier analysis of under 750 of the donors, 276 Gb of sequence data and 100 million or so unique TCR beta sequences from 150 million to 200 million T cells were reported. In a later genetic analysis, genome-wide SNP genotypes for about 55% of the roughly 670 donors were used, and that subset was treated as a discovery cohort. Because of strong linkage in the cohort, roughly five DR-DQ haplotypes were treated as single units for association and clustering. In addition to the first cohort of around 670 subjects, a separate validation cohort of over 90 different subjects was used. About 280 gigabases of sequencing data and around 88 million unique TCR sequences made up an early release that covered over 550 HLA-typed donors. Rather than using new phenotypic data, the later analysis identified candidate immune exposures from TCR beta sequences and from how often those sequences occurred across donors. Using immunosequencing, the study profiled T cell repertoires from 550 to 750 subjects and related those repertoires to cytomegalovirus serostatus. A later analysis re-examined previously published TCR beta repertoires from just over 650 donors and added high-resolution HLA genotyping to investigate patterns of TCR occurrence. Typing coverage differed by locus: A, B, C, DRB1 and DQB1 were typed in roughly 620-630 donors, DQA1 in roughly 500, DPA1 in 600 to 610, and DPB1 in 472. Donor age, sex, ethnicity and CMV serostatus were collected together with the repertoire data. Every discovery cohort repertoire had been produced on one sequencing platform. To decide whether each TCR beta V gene segment behaved as functional or pseudogenic, an earlier analysis of some 600 of the donors relied on high-throughput TCR beta sequencing. Among under 450 genotyped donors of the cohort, an average of around 240,000 unique TCR beta nucleotide sequences were sequenced per donor, roughly 20% of them non-productive. Of the 300 to 500 genotyped donors, 65% to 90% were placed in the genetic ancestry cluster associated with self-reported Caucasian donors. Class I and class II HLA loci were covered by the typing at four-digit resolution. The study was designed to test whether signatures of past pathogen exposure could be identified by cataloging public T cell receptors. The study combined high-throughput TCR immunosequencing, statistical association of individual TCRs with disease status, and machine learning to predict cytomegalovirus infection status. The investigation overall reported the following: For the cohort, immune exposure information was limited to CMV serostatus. Only TCR beta chains were sequenced in this cohort, and the absence of alpha or paired-chain data limited detectable features. Strong co-occurrence of HLA alleles, especially DR and DQ, made assigning TCR associations to individual alleles difficult. In vitro tests confirmed that a few of the cytomegalovirus-associated TCR beta chains recognize cytomegalovirus antigens. In a later analysis, 15,000 to 20,000 TCR beta sequences were associated with specific HLA alleles at a false discovery rate of 0.05. Correlated functional status among segregating V segments might be attributable to linkage disequilibrium, but an unknown experimental factor could not be ruled out. A later analysis found that TCR association rates varied across HLA loci, with DRB1 alleles showing the most associated TCRs and HLA-C alleles the fewest. The 87-base-pair reads could not distinguish some IMGT-functional V segments, including TRBV6-2 and TRBV6-3, so those segments were excluded. The classifier was reported to diagnose cytomegalovirus status with high specificity and sensitivity in both the original cohort and the validation cohort. Because HLA typing was unavailable for some donors at each locus, only the typed subset was used in association tests. Because counts were too low, more than 15 rarely observed V segments, including chromosome 9 orphons, were excluded from the earlier analysis of 500 to 700 of the donors. While some public TCRs were present in many individuals, most TCR sequences turned up only very rarely across donors. In a later analysis, HLA-associated TCR beta chains were found to be more clonally expanded and to have lower generation probabilities than equally common non-associated chains. Most CMV-associated TCR beta chains appeared to be HLA-restricted in a later analysis, and the HLA associations seemed to be driven largely by CMV exposure. V-gene and J-gene trimming of TCR beta chains was associated with a missense DCLRE1C variant in a later genetic analysis, and the association was replicated in an independent cohort. The study gave a list of more than 150 TCR beta chains associated with cytomegalovirus. In an earlier analysis of some 540 of the donors, most TCR beta V segments appeared in productive rearrangements about 90% or about 30% of the time, broadly matching IMGT annotations. Presence/absence analyses assumed roughly uniform sequencing depth across donors, an assumption that may not hold. It was suggested by the authors that the approach could potentially be generalized to other disease states and immunological phenotypes. A further reported finding was that TCR beta sequences accurately predicted the HLA-A and HLA-B alleles for most subjects in the first cohort. In a later analysis, several top co-occurrence clusters were reported to appear linked to parvovirus B19, influenza, CMV and Epstein-Barr virus. A cluster of highly shared sequence variants was judged likely to be a technical artifact of the sequencing pipeline. A later genetic analysis reported fewer N-insertions in productive TCRs among donors in an Asian-associated ancestry cluster than the roughly 700-donor mean.

The cohort consisted of approximately 670 healthy bone marrow donors. All cohort members were sampled while nominally healthy, although unrecorded immune exposures were likely present. The donor tested CMV seropositive, placing the donor among the approximately 310 seropositive members of the cohort. A peripheral blood sample was collected from each donor, and TCR beta sequencing was performed on peripheral blood mononuclear cells. The Qiagen DNeasy Blood Extraction Kit was used to extract genomic DNA from the blood cell samples. Clipping removes 7 bases from V and 3 bases from J, with 8 as the unmatched junction base count. CDR1 and CDR2 were assigned from the germline V gene as SNHLY and FYNNEI. The CDR3 numbers 15 residues from cysteine through phenylalanine. This entry keeps only the CDR3 DNA: 45 bases, framed from base 1. Regarding this clone: Its cognate antigen has yet to be identified. Within one base of it there is no much larger clone, and no base qualities were kept.

Libraries were constructed by the immunoSEQ multiplex PCR assay. A mixture of 60 forward primers for TCR Vbeta segments and 13 reverse primers for TCR Jbeta segments was used in the multiplex PCR. A multiplex PCR assay on genomic DNA amplified the CDR3 region of rearranged TCR beta genes. The Illumina HiSeq System was used to sequence the amplified TCR beta libraries as 87-base-pair reads. For the original study's pipeline: A later analysis tallied around 82 million unique TCR beta chains across the roughly 610 repertoires, and about 12 million of those chains were shared by two or more donors. To remove PCR and sequencing errors, raw reads were error-corrected and collapsed into unique sequences using a nearest-neighbor algorithm that merged closely related sequences. To assign V, D and J gene segments, CDR3 sequences were aligned to IMGT reference sequences. For a sequence to be retained, a match of at least six nucleotides to both a V gene segment and a J gene segment was required. Rearrangements were called productive when the CDR3 lacked stop codons and stayed in frame with V and J; all others were non-productive. CDR3 was defined according to IMGT convention as the region running from the second conserved V-encoded cysteine to the conserved J-encoded phenylalanine. The earlier analysis of approximately 500 of the donors excluded sequences that lacked an unambiguous match to a single V gene segment. In an earlier analysis of approximately 500 of the donors, a V segment was called functional when productive rearrangements were above 56.7%, and segregating when the standard deviation between donors exceeded 5%. A statistical classification framework was built for diagnosing cytomegalovirus status from the catalog of TCR beta chain sequences. In a later analysis, TCR nucleotide sequences were compared against IMGT/GENE-DB human TR gene sequences so that V and J genes could be assigned. A later analysis assigned CDR3 sequences and most-parsimonious VDJ recombination scenarios with the TCRdist pipeline. In a later analysis, each TCR beta chain was defined by its CDR3 amino acid sequence together with its V-gene family, and reads lacking a unique V-gene family were excluded. In a later analysis, approximately 590 highly shared, low-generation-probability nucleotide sequences were removed to address suspected cross-contamination and a sequencing artifact. For each public chain, a later analysis derived a clonal expansion index from normalized ranks of inferred template counts within each repertoire. A later analysis computed generation probabilities with a VDJ recombination model fitted to out-of-frame rearrangements, and checked the results against IGoR. In a later analysis, TCR-TCR, TCR-HLA and TCR-CMV co-occurrence was scored with hypergeometric tests, and a repertoire-size bias correction was applied to TCR pairs. To estimate false discovery rates, a later analysis permuted the HLA or CMV assignments 20 times. In a later analysis, co-occurring TCRs were grouped using DBSCAN, and TCRdist sequence similarity was added for clustering within HLA-allele-positive subsets. For co-occurrence clustering, repertoires with fewer than 30,000 or more than 120,000 public chains were excluded, along with a handful of repertoires with anomalous nucleotide sharing. TCRdb retrieved this table from immuneACCESS and kept in-frame rearrangements only. Not all clones are present; in checked studies, unresolved V genes account for under half, and no reason is known for the remainder. V and J calls and clone size are those listed in that table; D and trimming were worked out from the DNA. In all, the sample holds 120,000 to 150,000 clones, and roughly 78% of those were seen once. The ten largest clonotypes hold approximately 3.2% of the sample.

This receptor chain uses TRBV2 and TRBJ2-5; TRBD2 aligns with 10 central bases. This clonotype was sampled from a young man in good health and CMV-seropositive. Sequencing was carried out using PBMCs. In nucleotide form, the sequence is TGTGCCAGCATCTCAAGCGGGAGGGCCGAAGAGACCCAGTACTTC. Translated, it reads CASISSGRAEETQYF.